One and the same sample provided the 21 T cell receptor beta chains below, sequenced in a study of PD-1 blockade in classical Hodgkin lymphoma. Time point given: cycle 4 day 1 (C4D1), after more than five weeks of nivolumab. Brentuximab vedotin exposure varied among the patients, all of whom had relapsed after autologous stem cell transplantation. Method: immunoSEQ multiplex PCR; TCRdb's copy keeps in-frame clones and lacks some. The table lists about 64,000 clones, 85% to 95% of them singletons. The source was peripheral blood mononuclear cells (PBMCs), collected before the fourth cycle of nivolumab. The receptors were sampled from a human donor with classical Hodgkin lymphoma.

This chain links TRBV21-1 with TRBJ2-2; the D call TRBD2 from the table was never checked on the DNA. TRBV21-1 is shown as a pseudogene. The CDR3 is made up of 14 amino acids. CDR3 bases: TGTGCCAGCAGCAAAGGGGGGGGAACCGGGGAGCTGTTTTTT. Translating it yields CASSKGGGTGELFF.

This chain uses TRBV19 with TRBJ2-5; no reliable D call. The length of the CDR3 is 11 residues. Germline V gene data show CDR1 as LNHDA and CDR2 as SQIVND (reference sequence). Trimming stripped 3 bases from V and 1 base from J, with 0 bases between. DNA of the CDR3: TGTGCCAGTAGTATCCAAGAGACCCAGTACTTC. As protein: CASSIQETQYF.

The rearrangement links TRBV7-2 to TRBJ2-2, with TRBD2 matching over 8 bases. Germline V CDR1 and CDR2: SGHTA, FQGNSA. Germline trimming cut 0 bases from V and 2 bases from J; bases unmatched to any gene: 2. The CDR3 spans 16 residues. The DNA of the CDR3 is TGTGCCAGCAGCTTAGCAGCGGGGGCCAACACCGGGGAGCTGTTTTTT. This encodes CASSLAAGANTGELFF.

This clone showed up just once. The rearrangement links TRBV5-1 to TRBJ1-4; 9 bases fit TRBD1. Germline V gene data show CDR1 as SGHRS and CDR2 as YFSETQ. The CDR3 totals 17 residues. Unmatched junction bases numbered 10, after V lost 0 bases and J lost 7 bases. Written as DNA, the CDR3 is TGCGCCAGCAGCTTGGGCCTGACAGGGGGAAGAAGTGAAAAACTGTTTTTT. This encodes CASSLGLTGGRSEKLFF.

This chain uses TRBV19 with TRBJ2-2; TRBD1 or TRBD2 may be the D gene (6 bases each). V gave up 11 bases and J gave up 8 bases, with 18 bases separating them. This CDR3 comprises 13 residues. Germline V lookup: CDR1 LNHDA, CDR2 SQIVND (reference sequence). The CDR3, as DNA: TGTGCCGGGGGGAACAGGGAAGCGGGGGAGCTGTTTTTT. This gives the protein CAGGNREAGELFF.

This rearrangement joins TRBV7-8 to TRBJ2-5; D is uncertain. The V and J ends lost 0 bases and 0 bases respectively, with 11 bases between them. The CDR3 loop spans 16 amino acids. Germline CDR1 reads SGHVS; CDR2 reads FQNEAQ. The CDR3 spells CASSLAAGLYQETQYF. The CDR3 coding sequence is TGTGCCAGCAGCTTAGCTGCAGGTCTATACCAAGAGACCCAGTACTTC.

The chain employs TRBV4-1 and TRBJ1-6, with 9 bases lining up with TRBD1. This CDR3 region has 16 residues. V gave up 4 bases and J gave up 8 bases; unmatched junction bases: 9. The V gene's germline CDR1 is MGHRA and CDR2 YSYEKL. CDR3 sequence: CASSLLQGASDSPLHF. The CDR3 DNA sequence: TGCGCCAGCAGCCTTTTACAGGGGGCGTCGGATTCACCCCTCCACTTT.

This sequence joins TRBV6-1 and TRBJ2-7; D possibly corresponds to TRBD2 (6 bases). This CDR3 region has 15 residues. The V end lost 0 bases, the J end lost 0 bases, and 9 bases lay between the germline ends. Germline V gene sequence: CDR1 MNHNS, CDR2 SASEGT. The CDR3 sequence: CASSEAGTHSYEQYF. The CDR3 nucleotides are TGTGCCAGCAGTGAAGCGGGGACTCACTCCTACGAGCAGTACTTC.

DNA for the CDR3: TGTGCCAGCAGCGCCATGGCTGCTTCCGAGACCCAGTACTTC. Its protein product is CASSAMAASETQYF. The rearrangement uses TRBV7-2 and TRBJ2-5; no clear D gene. The CDR3 runs 14 residues. Germline CDR1 and CDR2: SGHTA and FQGNSA. Trimming took off 5 bases at V and 5 bases at J, with 15 bases between the two ends.

The rearrangement links TRBV5-1 to TRBJ2-5; D is uncertain. From germline, CDR1 is SGHRS and CDR2 YFSETQ. The CDR3 sequence is 14 residues long. Trimming stripped 1 base from V and 1 base from J, with 8 bases between. In DNA, the CDR3 is TGCGCCAGCAGCTTGAGGCCAGGCCAAGAGACCCAGTACTTC. It encodes CASSLRPGQETQYF.

The rearrangement links TRBV7-9 to TRBJ2-1; D is undetermined. V was trimmed by 1 base and J by 4 bases, leaving 11 bases between them. The CDR3 length is 15 residues. Germline V gene data show CDR1 as SEHNR and CDR2 as FQNEAQ (reference sequence). As DNA, the CDR3 is TGTGCCAGCAGCTTAGTTCCGATTCCTTACAATGAGCAGTTCTTC. The encoded protein is CASSLVPIPYNEQFF.

This chain uses TRBV15 with TRBJ2-1, with 9 bases identical to TRBD1. This CDR3 is built from 17 residues. The V gene end was trimmed by 1 base and the J gene end by 7 bases; junction bases not matched to a gene: 11. CDR1 is LNHNV, CDR2 YYDKDF, per germline (reference sequence). The CDR3: CATSRGGKDRGRNEQFF. In DNA, the CDR3 is TGTGCCACCAGCAGAGGAGGGAAGGACAGGGGAAGAAATGAGCAGTTCTTC.

Concerning this clone itself: One end of the junction varies from germline; a read error may be responsible. J is TRBJ2-1 and V is TRBV6-6, with D possibly being TRBD2 (7 bases). Per the germline V gene, CDR1 is MNHNY and CDR2 is SVGAGI (reference sequence). The CDR3 spans 14 residues. CDR3 DNA: TGTGCCAGCAGTTACCGCGGGGGCTACTATGAGCAGTTCTTC. It encodes CASSYRGGYYEQFF.

The J gene is TRBJ1-5, the V gene TRBV10-3; 11 positions agree with TRBD1. Looked up from germline, CDR1 is ENHRY and CDR2 is SYGVKD. V dropped 4 bases and J dropped 5; count of bases not matched to a gene: 4. The CDR3 runs 15 residues. CDR3 nucleotide sequence: TGTGCCATCAGTGCCTCGGGACAGGGGGATCAGCCCCAGCATTTT. It specifies CAISASGQGDQPQHF.

This clone has a single count. The chain recombines TRBV5-5 with TRBJ2-7; D is perhaps TRBD1 (5 bases). Between the trimmed V and J ends, which lost 0 bases and 3 bases, there was a span of 13 bases. The CDR3 totals 15 residues. In germline, CDR1 is SGHKS, CDR2 YYEKEE (reference sequence). The CDR3 spells CASSLVWGRNYEQYF. The CDR3, as DNA: TGTGCCAGCAGCTTGGTTTGGGGCAGAAACTACGAGCAGTACTTC.

This clone occurred once. The chain carries TRBV30 and TRBJ2-7; 14 bases line up with TRBD2. J was trimmed by 9 bases and V by 5 bases; bases with no gene match: 9. Germline CDR1 GTSNPN, CDR2 SVGIG (reference sequence). This CDR3 is 14 amino acids long. The CDR3 nucleotides read TGTGCCTGGGGACTAGCGGGAGGCCCCTTTGTGCAGTACTTC. The encoded protein is CAWGLAGGPFVQYF.

The V and J genes are TRBV27 and TRBJ1-1, with TRBD1 as a possible D gene (5 bases). The V end lost 2 bases, the J end lost 1 base, and 17 bases lay between the germline ends. The CDR3 has 17 amino acids. Germline V gene sequence: CDR1 MNHEY, CDR2 SMNVEV (reference sequence). The CDR3 region is CASSLGEGGGKNTEAFF. CDR3 coding DNA: TGTGCCAGCAGTTTAGGGGAAGGCGGGGGAAAGAACACTGAAGCTTTCTTT.

The V and J genes are TRBV7-2 and TRBJ2-2; TRBD1 aligns across 7 bases. The CDR3 loop spans 16 amino acids. Trimming took 3 bases from V and 0 from J; bases not matched to a gene: 4. The germline CDR1 and CDR2 sequences are SGHTA and FQGNSA. Here the CDR3 reads CASSFRQGANTGELFF. The CDR3 bases are TGTGCCAGCAGCTTCAGACAGGGAGCGAACACCGGGGAGCTGTTTTTT.

The count of this clone is one. The chain is built from TRBV5-1 and TRBJ2-7; D may correspond to TRBD1 or TRBD2 (5 bases each). V shed 0 bases and J shed 6 bases, with 13 bases lying between them. The CDR3 runs to 14 residues. CDR1 is SGHRS and CDR2 is YFSETQ in the germline V gene. In DNA form, the CDR3 reads TGCGCCAGCAGCTTGGCCTCTGGGACGGGCGAGCAGTACTTC. This sequence encodes CASSLASGTGEQYF.

The CDR3 here is CASIKGAEETQYF. The CDR3 DNA follows: TGTGCCAGCATTAAGGGGGCTGAAGAGACCCAGTACTTC. The chain joins TRBV6-1 to TRBJ2-5; 7 bases agree with TRBD1. The germline CDR1 and CDR2 sequences are MNHNS and SASEGT. The ends lost 7 bases at V and 3 bases at J; junction bases unmatched: 5. This CDR3 spans 13 amino acids.

This rearrangement joins TRBV28 to TRBJ2-5; 8 bases fit TRBD2. The CDR3 length is 13 residues. V was clipped by 5 bases and J by 5 bases; unmatched bases: 4. Germline lookup yields CDR1 MDHEN and CDR2 SYDVKM. CDR3 sequence: CASSPGGPETQYF. The CDR3 nucleotides are TGTGCCAGCAGTCCGGGGGGGCCTGAGACCCAGTACTTC.